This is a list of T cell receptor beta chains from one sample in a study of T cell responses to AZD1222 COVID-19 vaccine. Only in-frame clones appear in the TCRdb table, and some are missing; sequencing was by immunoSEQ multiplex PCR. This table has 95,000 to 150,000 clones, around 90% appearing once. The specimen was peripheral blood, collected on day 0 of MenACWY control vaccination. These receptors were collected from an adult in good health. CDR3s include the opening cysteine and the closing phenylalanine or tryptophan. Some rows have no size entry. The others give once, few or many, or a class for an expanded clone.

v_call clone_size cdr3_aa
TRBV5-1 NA CASSTQGNTEAFF
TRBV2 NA CASRVQGGTEAFF
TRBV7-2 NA CASSLVTYQETQYF
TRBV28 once CASSLFGTGRNNEQFF
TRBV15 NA CATSSWDSSYEQYF
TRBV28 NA CASRTTGRYNEQFF
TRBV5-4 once CASSAQGGNYGYTF
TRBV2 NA CASSLSGSWGNTIYF
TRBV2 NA CASSEPRDEQFF
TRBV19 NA CASSSGQGPDTQYF
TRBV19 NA CASSPFGNEQFF
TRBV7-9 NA CASSLPPRLAGITNEQFF
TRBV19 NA CASSIGGRGAPNEKLFF
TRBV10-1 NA CASSESLNTEAFF
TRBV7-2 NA CASSLRGNTNYGYTF